This T cell receptor (beta chain) comes out of a study of cytomegalovirus exposure and HLA in healthy donors. This PCR relied on a set of 60 Vbeta primers and 13 Jbeta primers. TCRdb keeps only in-frame clones here, not all; method: immunoSEQ multiplex PCR. The data contain about 140,000 clones, roughly four fifths of them seen just once; the ten biggest clones take up over 1%. Of note for this clone: Antigen: not known.

Findings and limits, study-wide: Later work showed greater clonal expansion in HLA-associated TCR beta chains than in equally common others.

CDR1 and CDR2 from the germline V gene are MNHNS and SASEGT. This CDR3 has 13 residues. Losses at the gene ends were 4 bases for V and 8 bases for J; bases not matched to a gene: 5. Sample: PBMCs. The clonotype was recovered from a woman in her forties in good health and CMV-seronegative. The chain joins TRBV6-1 to TRBJ1-2; 9 bases agree with TRBD1. Here the CDR3 DNA reads TGTGCCAGCAGTGGCGGGACAGGGAGAGGCTACACCTTC. Translation: CASSGGTGRGYTF.